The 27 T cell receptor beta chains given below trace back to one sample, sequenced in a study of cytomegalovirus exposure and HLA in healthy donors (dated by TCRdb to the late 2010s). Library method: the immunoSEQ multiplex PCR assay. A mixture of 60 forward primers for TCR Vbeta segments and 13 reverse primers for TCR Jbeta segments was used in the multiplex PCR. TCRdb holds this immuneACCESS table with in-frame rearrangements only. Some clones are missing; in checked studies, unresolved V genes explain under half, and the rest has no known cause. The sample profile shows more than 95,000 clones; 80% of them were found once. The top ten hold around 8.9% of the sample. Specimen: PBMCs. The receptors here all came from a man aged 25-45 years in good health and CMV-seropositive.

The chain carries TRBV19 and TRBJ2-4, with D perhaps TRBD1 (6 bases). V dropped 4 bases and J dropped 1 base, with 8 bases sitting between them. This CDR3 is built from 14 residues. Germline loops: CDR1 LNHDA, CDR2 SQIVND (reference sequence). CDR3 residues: CASSKQGAKNIQYF. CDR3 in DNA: TGTGCCAGTAGTAAGCAGGGGGCCAAAAACATTCAGTACTTC.

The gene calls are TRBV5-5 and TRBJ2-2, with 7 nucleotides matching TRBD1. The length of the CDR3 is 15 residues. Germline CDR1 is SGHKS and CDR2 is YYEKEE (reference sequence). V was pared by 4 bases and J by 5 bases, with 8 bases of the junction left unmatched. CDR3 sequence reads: CASSKLTGLTGELFF. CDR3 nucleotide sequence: TGTGCCAGCAGCAAATTGACAGGGTTAACCGGGGAGCTGTTTTTT.

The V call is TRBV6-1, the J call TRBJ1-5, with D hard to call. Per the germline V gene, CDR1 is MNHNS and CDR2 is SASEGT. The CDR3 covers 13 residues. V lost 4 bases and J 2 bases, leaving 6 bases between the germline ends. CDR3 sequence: CASSVSGNQPQHF. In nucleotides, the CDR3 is TGTGCCAGCAGTGTTTCAGGCAATCAGCCCCAGCATTTT.

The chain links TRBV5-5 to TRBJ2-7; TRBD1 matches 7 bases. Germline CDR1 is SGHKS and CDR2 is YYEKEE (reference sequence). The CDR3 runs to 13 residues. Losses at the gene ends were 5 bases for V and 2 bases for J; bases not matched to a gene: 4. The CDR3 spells CASRYDRAYEQYF. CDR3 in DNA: TGTGCCAGCAGATATGACAGGGCCTACGAGCAGTACTTC. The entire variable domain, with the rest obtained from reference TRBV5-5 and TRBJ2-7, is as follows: DAGVTQSPTHLIKTRGQQVTLRCSPISGHKSVSWYQQVLGQGPQFIFQYYEKEERGRGNFPDRFSARQFPNYSSELNVNALLLGDSALYLCASRYDRAYEQYFGPGTRLTVT.

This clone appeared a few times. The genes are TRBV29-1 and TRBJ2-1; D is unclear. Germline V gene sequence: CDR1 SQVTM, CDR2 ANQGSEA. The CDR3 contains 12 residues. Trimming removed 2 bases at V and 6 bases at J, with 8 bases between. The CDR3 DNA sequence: TGCAGCGTTGAACGAGCTCGCAATGAGCAGTTCTTC. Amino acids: CSVERARNEQFF.

For the CDR3, the DNA is TGTGCCAGCAGCCAAGGCGATGGCGGGGATACCTACAATGAGCAGTTCTTC. It encodes CASSQGDGGDTYNEQFF. The rearrangement links TRBV4-2 to TRBJ2-1; D possibly corresponds to TRBD2 (6 bases). Trimming left V 1 base short and J 2 bases short, with 15 bases between. Germline V gives CDR1 LGHNA, CDR2 YNFKEQ. The CDR3 extends over 17 amino acids.

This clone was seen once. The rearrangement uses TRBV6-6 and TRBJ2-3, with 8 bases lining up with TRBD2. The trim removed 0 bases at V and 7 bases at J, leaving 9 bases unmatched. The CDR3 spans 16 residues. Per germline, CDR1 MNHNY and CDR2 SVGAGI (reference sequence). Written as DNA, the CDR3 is TGTGCCAGCAGTTACTCAGGACTAGCTTGGGAGAATACGCAGTATTTT. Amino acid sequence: CASSYSGLAWENTQYF.

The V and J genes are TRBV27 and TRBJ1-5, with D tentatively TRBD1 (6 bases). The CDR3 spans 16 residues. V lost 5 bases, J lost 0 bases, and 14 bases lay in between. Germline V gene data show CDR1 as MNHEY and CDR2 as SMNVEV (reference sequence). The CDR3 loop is CASSLDRSYSNQPQHF. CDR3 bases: TGTGCCAGCAGTCTCGACAGGAGCTATAGCAATCAGCCCCAGCATTTT.

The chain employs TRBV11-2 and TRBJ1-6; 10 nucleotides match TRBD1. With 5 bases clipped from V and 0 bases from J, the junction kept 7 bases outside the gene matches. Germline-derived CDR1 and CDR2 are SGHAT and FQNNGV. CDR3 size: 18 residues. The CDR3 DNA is TGTGCCAGCAGCATAAGGACAGGGGGTAGCTCCTATAATTCACCCCTCCACTTT. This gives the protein CASSIRTGGSSYNSPLHF.

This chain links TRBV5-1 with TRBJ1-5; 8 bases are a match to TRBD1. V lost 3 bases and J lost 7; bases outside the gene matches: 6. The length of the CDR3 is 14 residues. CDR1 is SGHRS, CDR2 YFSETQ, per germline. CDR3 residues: CASSYGQGGQPQHF. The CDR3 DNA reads TGCGCCAGCAGCTATGGACAGGGAGGGCAGCCCCAGCATTTT. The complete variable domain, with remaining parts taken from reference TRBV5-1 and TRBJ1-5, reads KAGVTQTPRYLIKTRGQQVTLSCSPISGHRSVSWYQQTPGQGLQFLFEYFSETQRNKGNFPGRFSGRQFSNSRSEMNVSTLELGDSALYLCASSYGQGGQPQHFGDGTRLSIL.

The CDR3 loop reads CASSQLRGVSSYEQYF. CDR3 coding DNA: TGTGCCAGCAGCCAGCTACGGGGGGTTAGCTCCTACGAGCAGTACTTC. The V call is TRBV14, the J call TRBJ2-7; 7 positions match TRBD2. Germline CDR1 is SGHDN and CDR2 is FVKESK. V lost 3 bases, J lost 0 bases, and 8 bases stayed unmatched. The CDR3 sequence is 16 residues long.

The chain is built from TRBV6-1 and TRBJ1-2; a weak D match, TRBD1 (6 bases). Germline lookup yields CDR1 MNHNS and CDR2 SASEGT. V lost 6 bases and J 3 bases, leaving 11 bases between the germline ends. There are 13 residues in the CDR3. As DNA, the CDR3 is TGTGCCAGCAGCCGACAGGAGGACTATGGCTACACCTTC. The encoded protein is CASSRQEDYGYTF.

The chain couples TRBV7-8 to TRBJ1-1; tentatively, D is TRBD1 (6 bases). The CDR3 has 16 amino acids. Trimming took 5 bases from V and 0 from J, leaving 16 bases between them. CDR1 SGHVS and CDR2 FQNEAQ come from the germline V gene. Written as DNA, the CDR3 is TGTGCCAGCAGCCTGAATACAGGGACGATGAACACTGAAGCTTTCTTT. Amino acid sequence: CASSLNTGTMNTEAFF. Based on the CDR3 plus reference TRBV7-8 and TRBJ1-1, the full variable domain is GAGVSQSPRYKVAKRGQDVALRCDPISGHVSLFWYQQALGQGPEFLTYFQNEAQLDKSGLPSDRFFAERPEGSVSTLKIQRTQQEDSAVYLCASSLNTGTMNTEAFFGQGTRLTVV.

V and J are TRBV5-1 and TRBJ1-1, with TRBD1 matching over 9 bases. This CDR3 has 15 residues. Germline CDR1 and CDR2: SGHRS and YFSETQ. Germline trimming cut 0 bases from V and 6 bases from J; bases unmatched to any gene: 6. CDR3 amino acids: CASSLGTGGLPEAFF. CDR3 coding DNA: TGCGCCAGCAGCTTGGGAACAGGGGGCCTTCCTGAAGCTTTCTTT.

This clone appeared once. CDR3 sequence reads: CASSSTGTIYEQYF. The CDR3 bases are TGTGCCAGCAGCTCCACAGGGACAATCTACGAGCAGTACTTC. The chain has TRBV11-2 and TRBJ2-7; D might be TRBD1 (6 bases). V lost 4 bases and J 3 bases, leaving 13 bases between the germline ends. This CDR3 region has 14 residues. Germline V CDR1 and CDR2: SGHAT, FQNNGV.

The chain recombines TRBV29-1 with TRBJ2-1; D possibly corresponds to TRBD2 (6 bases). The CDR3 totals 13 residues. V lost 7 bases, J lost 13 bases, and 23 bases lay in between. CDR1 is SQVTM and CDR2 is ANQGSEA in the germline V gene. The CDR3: CSGAPSAGTHQFF. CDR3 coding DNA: TGCAGCGGGGCGCCATCTGCCGGGACTCATCAGTTCTTC.

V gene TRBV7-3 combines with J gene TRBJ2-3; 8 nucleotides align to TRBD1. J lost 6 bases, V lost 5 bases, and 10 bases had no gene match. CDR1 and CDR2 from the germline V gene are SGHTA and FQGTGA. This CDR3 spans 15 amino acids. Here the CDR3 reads CASSHTGGIRDTQYF. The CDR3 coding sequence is TGTGCCAGCAGCCACACAGGGGGAATACGGGATACGCAGTATTTT.

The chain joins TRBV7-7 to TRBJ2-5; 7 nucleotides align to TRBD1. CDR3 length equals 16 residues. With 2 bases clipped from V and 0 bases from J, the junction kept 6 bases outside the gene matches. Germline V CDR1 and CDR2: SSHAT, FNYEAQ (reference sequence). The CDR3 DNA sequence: TGTGCCAGCAGCTTAACCGGGACAGAGCACCAAGAGACCCAGTACTTC. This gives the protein CASSLTGTEHQETQYF. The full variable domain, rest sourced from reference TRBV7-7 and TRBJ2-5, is GAGVSQSPRYKVTKRGQDVTLRCDPISSHATLYWYQQALGQGPEFLTYFNYEAQPDKSGLPSDRFSAERPEGSISTLTIQRTEQRDSAMYRCASSLTGTEHQETQYFGPGTRLLVL.

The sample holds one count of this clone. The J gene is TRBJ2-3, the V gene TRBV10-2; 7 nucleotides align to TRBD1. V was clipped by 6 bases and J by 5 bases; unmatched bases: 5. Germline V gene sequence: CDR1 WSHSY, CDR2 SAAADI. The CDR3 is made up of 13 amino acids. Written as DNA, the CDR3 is TGCGCCAGCAGCCGGGACAGTAAAGATACGCAGTATTTT. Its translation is CASSRDSKDTQYF.

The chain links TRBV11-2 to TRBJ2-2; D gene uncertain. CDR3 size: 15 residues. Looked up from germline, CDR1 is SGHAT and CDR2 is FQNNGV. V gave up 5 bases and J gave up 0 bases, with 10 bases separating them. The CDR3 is CASSGGWPNTGELFF. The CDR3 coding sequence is TGTGCCAGCAGCGGCGGATGGCCGAACACCGGGGAGCTGTTTTTT. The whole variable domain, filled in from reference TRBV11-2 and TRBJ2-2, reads EAGVAQSPRYKIIEKRQSVAFWCNPISGHATLYWYQQILGQGPKLLIQFQNNGVVDDSQLPKDRFSAERLKGVDSTLKIQPAKLEDSAVYLCASSGGWPNTGELFFGEGSRLTVL.

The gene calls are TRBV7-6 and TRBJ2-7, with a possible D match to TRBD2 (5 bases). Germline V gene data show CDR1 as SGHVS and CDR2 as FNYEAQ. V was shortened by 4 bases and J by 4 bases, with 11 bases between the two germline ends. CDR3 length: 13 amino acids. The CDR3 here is CASSSDEGYEQYF. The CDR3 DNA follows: TGTGCCAGCAGCTCAGATGAGGGTTACGAGCAGTACTTC.

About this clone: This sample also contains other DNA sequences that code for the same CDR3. CDR3 in DNA: TGCGCCAGCACTCCAAAGGGGTCAAGCTCCTACAATGAGCAGTTCTTC. Its translation is CASTPKGSSSYNEQFF. The chain is built from TRBV4-1 and TRBJ2-1, with a tentative D call TRBD1 (5 bases). CDR1 and CDR2 (germline): MGHRA, YSYEKL. The CDR3 consists of 16 residues. V was shortened by 7 bases and J by 0 bases, with 16 bases between the two germline ends.

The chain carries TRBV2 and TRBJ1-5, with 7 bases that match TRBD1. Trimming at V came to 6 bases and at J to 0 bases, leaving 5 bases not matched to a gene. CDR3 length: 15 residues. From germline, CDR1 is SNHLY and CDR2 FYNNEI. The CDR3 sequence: CASRRDSLSNQPQHF. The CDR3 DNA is TGTGCCAGCAGAAGGGACAGCCTTAGCAATCAGCCCCAGCATTTT.

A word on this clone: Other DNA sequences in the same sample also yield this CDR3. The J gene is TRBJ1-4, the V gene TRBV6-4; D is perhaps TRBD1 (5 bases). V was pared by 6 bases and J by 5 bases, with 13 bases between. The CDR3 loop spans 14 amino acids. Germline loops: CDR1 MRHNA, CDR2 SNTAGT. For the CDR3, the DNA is TGTGCCAGCAGCGACAGCCCCCGAAATGAAAAACTGTTTTTT. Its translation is CASSDSPRNEKLFF.

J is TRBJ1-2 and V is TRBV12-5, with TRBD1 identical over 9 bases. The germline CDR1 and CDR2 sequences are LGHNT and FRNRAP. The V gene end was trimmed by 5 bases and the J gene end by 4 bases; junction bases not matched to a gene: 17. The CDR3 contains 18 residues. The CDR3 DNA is TGTGCTAGTGGTACCAACCCCCGGGACAGGGTTTTCGTCTATGGCTACACCTTC. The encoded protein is CASGTNPRDRVFVYGYTF.

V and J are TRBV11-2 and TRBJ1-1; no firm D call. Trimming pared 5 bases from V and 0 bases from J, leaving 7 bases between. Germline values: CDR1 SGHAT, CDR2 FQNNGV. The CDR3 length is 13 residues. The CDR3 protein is CASSPQMNTEAFF. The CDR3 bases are TGTGCCAGCAGCCCCCAGATGAACACTGAAGCTTTCTTT.

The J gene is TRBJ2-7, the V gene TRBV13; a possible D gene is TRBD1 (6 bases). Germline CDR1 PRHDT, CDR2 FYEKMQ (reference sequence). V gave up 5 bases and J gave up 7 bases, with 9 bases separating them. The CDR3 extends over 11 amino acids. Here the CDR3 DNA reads TGTGCCAGCAGCCTCCAGGGGGAGCAGTACTTC. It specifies CASSLQGEQYF.